A selection of T cell receptor beta chains follows, all from one sample in a study of blood T cell repertoires in COVID-19. Sequencing used immunoSEQ multiplex PCR; TCRdb keeps in-frame clones, though not all of them. In the table there are around 80,000 clones, around three quarters of which are singletons. The sample comprised peripheral blood. The origin of the receptors is a man aged 50-60 years with active or convalescent COVID-19. The CDR3 runs from the conserved cysteine through the conserved F or W. The order of the fields is J gene, V gene, CDR3 protein.

>TRBJ1-3|TRBV11-3
CASSQGGGNTIYF
>TRBJ1-2|TRBV5-5
CASSSGLSGYTF
>TRBJ2-5|TRBV7-3
CASSPHGGGVDGETQYF
>TRBJ1-5|TRBV6-5
CASSYSNRGQPQHF
>TRBJ1-2|TRBV27
CASSLSVAGVHGYTF
>TRBJ2-7|TRBV5-6
CASSLPTLQGYEQYF
>TRBJ2-3|TRBV9
CASSRYRGSTDTQYF
>TRBJ1-1|TRBV10-3
CAISPGGTEAFF
>TRBJ2-1|TRBV11-1
CASSLASVEQFF
>TRBJ2-3|TRBV11-3
CASSQEFTDTQYF
>TRBJ2-7|TRBV15
CATSRGGLKGYEQYF
>TRBJ1-5|TRBV5-1
CASSEGHPSQPQHF
>TRBJ2-3|TRBV10-3
CATGAGADTDTQYF
>TRBJ1-2|TRBV12-3/TRBV12-4
CASRAARGYTF
>TRBJ1-5|TRBV14
CASPFRDKNSNQPQHF
>TRBJ1-2|TRBV7-2
CASSLAYPGDYGYTF
>TRBJ1-1|TRBV6-5
CASSYSAENTEAFF
>TRBJ2-3|TRBV5-6
CASSSSRRVRDTQYF
>TRBJ2-1|TRBV11-2
CASSFSRSSYNEQFF
>TRBJ2-6|TRBV3-1/TRBV3-2
CASSQEGGATGANVLTF
>TRBJ2-5|TRBV4-2
CASSPNSWGVEETQYF
>TRBJ1-5|TRBV9
CASSVDAGQPQHF
>TRBJ1-5|TRBV19
CASSIKPLPNQPQHF
>TRBJ1-3|TRBV7-9
CASSPTGTNSGNTIYF
>TRBJ1-2|TRBV7-8
CASSLRGQGVEGGYTF
>TRBJ2-2|TRBV7-3
CASSMGTTNTGELFF
>TRBJ2-3|TRBV18
CASSREGGPSTDTQYF
>TRBJ2-7|TRBV2
CASTGTSGDRRQYF
>TRBJ2-5|TRBV20-1
CSASQGETQYF
>TRBJ1-5|TRBV10-3
CAISDGGANQPQHF
>TRBJ1-1|TRBV18
CASSPPWRDTEAFF
>TRBJ1-4|TRBV18
CASSPMGGREKLFF
>TRBJ1-5|TRBV6-6
CASSDSVNQPQHF
>TRBJ2-1|TRBV10-3
CAISEGGGSYNEQFF
>TRBJ2-7|TRBV7-9
CASSSTGSNYEQYF
>TRBJ1-6|TRBV5-1
CASSSGQGNSPLHF
>TRBJ2-3|TRBV11-2
CASSSGGGPDTQYF